A selection of T cell receptor beta chains follows, all from one sample in a study of T cells in Graves' hyperthyroidism and ophthalmopathy. TCRdb used MiXCR to reprocess the multiplex PCR reads, holding one entry per CDR3 protein. This sample has some 490,000 distinct CDR3 sequences, with roughly 22% found just once. Sequencing input: blood. Receptors were obtained from a woman in her 70s with Graves' ophthalmopathy. The CDR3 runs from the conserved cysteine through the conserved F or W. Fields, in order: J gene, V gene, D gene, clone size, CDR3 DNA, CDR3 protein. The D gene is left open where the match is weak. Clone size appears in some rows only: once, few, many, or a class for an expanded clone.

j_call: TRBJ2-5; v_call: TRBV20-1; d_call: TRBD1; clone_size: NA; cdr3_nt: TGCAGTGCTTATAGACAGGGGCAAGAGACCCAGTACTTC; cdr3_aa: CSAYRQGQETQYF
j_call: TRBJ2-7; v_call: TRBV10-1; d_call: NA; clone_size: few; cdr3_nt: TGCGCCATCAACCCATTAAAGGACGTCTACGAGCGGTACTTC; cdr3_aa: CAINPLKDVYERYF
j_call: TRBJ2-7; v_call: TRBV20-1; d_call: TRBD2; clone_size: few; cdr3_nt: TGCAGTGCTCTATCTTCTAGCGGACCTACCTACGAGCAGTACTTC; cdr3_aa: CSALSSSGPTYEQYF
j_call: TRBJ1-4; v_call: TRBV6-5; d_call: NA; clone_size: NA; cdr3_nt: TGTGCCAGCAGTTACGACAGATCTAGGGAAAAACTGTTTTTT; cdr3_aa: CASSYDRSREKLFF
j_call: TRBJ2-7; v_call: TRBV13; d_call: TRBD1; clone_size: few; cdr3_nt: TGTGCCAGCAGCTACCGGACAGGGCGGGACGAGCAGTACTTC; cdr3_aa: CASSYRTGRDEQYF
j_call: TRBJ1-2; v_call: TRBV5-1; d_call: NA; clone_size: NA; cdr3_nt: TGCGCCAGCAGCCAAGGCCCGGGGACGGACTATGGCTACACCTTC; cdr3_aa: CASSQGPGTDYGYTF
j_call: TRBJ2-3; v_call: TRBV4-1; d_call: NA; clone_size: NA; cdr3_nt: TGCGCCAGCAGCCAGTACAGCGGGTTTAGCACAGATACGCAGTATTTT; cdr3_aa: CASSQYSGFSTDTQYF
j_call: TRBJ2-2; v_call: TRBV5-1; d_call: NA; clone_size: NA; cdr3_nt: TGCGCCAGCAGCTTGGGAGAGGGTCGAACCGGGGAGCTGTTTTTT; cdr3_aa: CASSLGEGRTGELFF
j_call: TRBJ1-2; v_call: TRBV10-3; d_call: TRBD1; clone_size: NA; cdr3_nt: TGTGCCATCAGGGGACAGGTCGGGGGAACGGGTGGCTACACCTTC; cdr3_aa: CAIRGQVGGTGGYTF
j_call: TRBJ1-2; v_call: TRBV7-9; d_call: NA; clone_size: few; cdr3_nt: TGTGCCAGCAGCTTAACATCAGATAATTACGGCTACACCTTC; cdr3_aa: CASSLTSDNYGYTF
j_call: TRBJ1-6; v_call: TRBV20-1; d_call: TRBD1; clone_size: NA; cdr3_nt: TGCAGTGCTATGAACAGGGGCTCCTATAATTCACCCCTCCACTTT; cdr3_aa: CSAMNRGSYNSPLHF
j_call: TRBJ2-2; v_call: TRBV28; d_call: TRBD1; clone_size: NA; cdr3_nt: TGTGCCAGCAGTTCCTGGACAGGGGGACCGAACACCGGGGAGCTGTTTTTT; cdr3_aa: CASSSWTGGPNTGELFF
j_call: TRBJ1-6; v_call: TRBV11-2; d_call: NA; clone_size: NA; cdr3_nt: TGTGCCAGCAGCCCTAACCAGCCCGGTGGCTCCTATAATTCACCCCTCCACTTT; cdr3_aa: CASSPNQPGGSYNSPLHF
j_call: TRBJ2-2; v_call: TRBV6-6; d_call: NA; clone_size: few; cdr3_nt: TGTGCCAGCAGTTACTCTTCCACCGGGGAGCTGTTTTTT; cdr3_aa: CASSYSSTGELFF
j_call: TRBJ1-2; v_call: TRBV27; d_call: NA; clone_size: many; cdr3_nt: TGTGCCAGCAGTTTACAGGCAGGGTATGGCTACACCTTC; cdr3_aa: CASSLQAGYGYTF
j_call: TRBJ2-1; v_call: TRBV7-2; d_call: NA; clone_size: NA; cdr3_nt: TGTGCCAGCAGCCTAGCGACCCACTACAATGAGCAGTTCTTC; cdr3_aa: CASSLATHYNEQFF
j_call: TRBJ2-3; v_call: TRBV7-2; d_call: TRBD2; clone_size: many; cdr3_nt: TGTGCCAGCAGCACGGGACTAGGTTTGTCAGATACGCAGTATTTT; cdr3_aa: CASSTGLGLSDTQYF
j_call: TRBJ2-2; v_call: TRBV5-1; d_call: NA; clone_size: NA; cdr3_nt: TGCGCCAGCAGCTTAGTTCCCGGGAGACAAGGCGGGGAGCTGTTTTTT; cdr3_aa: CASSLVPGRQGGELFF
j_call: TRBJ2-3; v_call: TRBV5-1; d_call: TRBD2; clone_size: few; cdr3_nt: TGCGCCAGCAGCCAAGCGGGAGCGAGAGATACGCAGTATTTT; cdr3_aa: CASSQAGARDTQYF
j_call: TRBJ1-5; v_call: TRBV28; d_call: NA; clone_size: many; cdr3_nt: TGTGCCAGCAGTTTCTCGGGGGGGGCCAATCAGCCCCAGCATTTT; cdr3_aa: CASSFSGGANQPQHF
j_call: TRBJ2-1; v_call: TRBV12-3/TRBV12-4; d_call: TRBD2; clone_size: NA; cdr3_nt: TGTGCCAGCAGTTTATTGGGACTAGCGTCCAATGAGCAGTTCTTC; cdr3_aa: CASSLLGLASNEQFF
j_call: TRBJ2-4; v_call: TRBV28; d_call: NA; clone_size: many; cdr3_nt: TGTGCCAGCAGTTCTCCGGGGGGGGGGACAGGGGCCAAAAACATTCAGTACTTC; cdr3_aa: CASSSPGGGTGAKNIQYF
j_call: TRBJ1-4; v_call: TRBV29-1; d_call: TRBD1; clone_size: few; cdr3_nt: TGCAGCGTATCGGACAGGCTAAATGAAAAACTGTTTTTT; cdr3_aa: CSVSDRLNEKLFF
j_call: TRBJ2-7; v_call: TRBV6-1; d_call: TRBD1; clone_size: few; cdr3_nt: TGTGCCAGCAGTGGATTACCGGGACAGGCCTACGAGCAGTACTTC; cdr3_aa: CASSGLPGQAYEQYF
j_call: TRBJ1-2; v_call: TRBV27; d_call: NA; clone_size: few; cdr3_nt: TGTGCCAGCAGTTTTTGGGGGAATAACTTGGAGGGCTACACCTTC; cdr3_aa: CASSFWGNNLEGYTF
j_call: TRBJ2-3; v_call: TRBV12-3/TRBV12-4; d_call: NA; clone_size: few; cdr3_nt: TGTGCCAGCAGTTACTCTGCCCCAAGACACTCAGATACGCAGTATTTT; cdr3_aa: CASSYSAPRHSDTQYF
j_call: TRBJ2-7; v_call: TRBV28; d_call: NA; clone_size: many; cdr3_nt: TGTGCCAGCAGCCCCAGGGACGAGCAGTACTTC; cdr3_aa: CASSPRDEQYF
j_call: TRBJ1-1; v_call: TRBV29-1; d_call: NA; clone_size: few; cdr3_nt: TGCAGCGTTACGGGGAAACTAAGGAACACTGAAGCTTTCTTT; cdr3_aa: CSVTGKLRNTEAFF
j_call: TRBJ1-1; v_call: TRBV9; d_call: NA; clone_size: many; cdr3_nt: TGTGCCAGCAGCGTAGGGGAATCGTACCCTACTGACACTGAAGCTTTCTTT; cdr3_aa: CASSVGESYPTDTEAFF
j_call: TRBJ1-3; v_call: TRBV9; d_call: NA; clone_size: NA; cdr3_nt: TGTGCCAGCAGCGGGCGAGGTCGGGGGGCCGGAAACACCATATATTTT; cdr3_aa: CASSGRGRGAGNTIYF
j_call: TRBJ2-7; v_call: TRBV14; d_call: NA; clone_size: once; cdr3_nt: TGTGCCAGCAGCCAAGCAAGATTTTCCTACGAGCAGTACTTC; cdr3_aa: CASSQARFSYEQYF
j_call: TRBJ2-3; v_call: TRBV7-3; d_call: TRBD1; clone_size: once; cdr3_nt: TGTGCCAGCAGTCGATCCGGGACAGCAACAGATACGCAGTATTTT; cdr3_aa: CASSRSGTATDTQYF
j_call: TRBJ2-1; v_call: TRBV5-1; d_call: NA; clone_size: few; cdr3_nt: TGCGCCAGCAGGCTGGGCTTTAGCTCCTACAATGAGCAGTTCTTC; cdr3_aa: CASRLGFSSYNEQFF
j_call: TRBJ2-1; v_call: TRBV7-6; d_call: NA; clone_size: NA; cdr3_nt: TGTGCCAGCAGCTCTGGGTGGGACACAGGCTACAATGAGCAGTTCTTC; cdr3_aa: CASSSGWDTGYNEQFF
j_call: TRBJ2-2; v_call: TRBV19; d_call: NA; clone_size: few; cdr3_nt: TGTGCCAGTAGTATAGACTGGACCGGGGAGCTGTTTTTT; cdr3_aa: CASSIDWTGELFF
j_call: TRBJ1-1; v_call: TRBV7-2; d_call: NA; clone_size: few; cdr3_nt: TGTGCCAGCAGCCCCGGGTTGCCTGAAGCTTTCTTT; cdr3_aa: CASSPGLPEAFF
j_call: TRBJ2-5; v_call: TRBV2; d_call: NA; clone_size: many; cdr3_nt: TGTGCCAGCAAGATTACTTCGGAAGAGACCCAGTACTTC; cdr3_aa: CASKITSEETQYF
j_call: TRBJ1-5; v_call: TRBV10-3; d_call: TRBD1; clone_size: NA; cdr3_nt: TGTGCCACCGCCCCGGGACAGGAAAGCAATCAGCCCCAGCATTTT; cdr3_aa: CATAPGQESNQPQHF
j_call: TRBJ2-2; v_call: TRBV12-3/TRBV12-4; d_call: NA; clone_size: NA; cdr3_nt: TGTGCCAGCAGTTCACAGGGTGTGAAGGCCGGGGAGCTGTTTTTT; cdr3_aa: CASSSQGVKAGELFF
j_call: TRBJ2-1; v_call: TRBV2; d_call: NA; clone_size: many; cdr3_nt: TGTGCCAGCACTACAGACGTAAGAGATGAGCAGTTCTTC; cdr3_aa: CASTTDVRDEQFF